This is a list of T cell receptor beta chains from one sample in a study of blood T cell repertoires in COVID-19. This table comes from immunoSEQ multiplex PCR, and its TCRdb copy is limited to in-frame clones, with some not included. The sample has some 300,000 clones, around four fifths seen once; the top ten hold approximately 3.8%. The sample taken for sequencing was peripheral blood. These receptors came from a woman in her forties or fifties with active or convalescent COVID-19. Both conserved end residues are part of each CDR3. Each record gives: J gene, D gene, clone size, V gene, CDR3 DNA, CDR3 protein. The D gene is left open where the match is weak. The size entry is marked missing in some rows and otherwise reads once, few, many or a size class.

j_gene: TRBJ2-7; d_gene: -; abundance: -; v_gene: TRBV28; CDR3nt: TGTGCCAGCAGTTCTTACAGGGAGCAGTACTTC; CDR3aa: CASSSYREQYF
j_gene: TRBJ2-2; d_gene: TRBD2; abundance: once; v_gene: TRBV9; CDR3nt: TGTGCCAGCAGCGTAGCAGCGGGAGGGTACGGGGAGCTGTTTTTT; CDR3aa: CASSVAAGGYGELFF
j_gene: TRBJ2-7; d_gene: -; abundance: -; v_gene: TRBV4-1; CDR3nt: TGCGCCAGCAGCCCCAATGAAAGGGGTGGCTACGAGCAGTACTTC; CDR3aa: CASSPNERGGYEQYF
j_gene: TRBJ1-5; d_gene: TRBD1; abundance: few; v_gene: TRBV6-1; CDR3nt: TGTGCCAGCAGTGAAGGACAGGGCGGCAATCAGCCCCAGCATTTT; CDR3aa: CASSEGQGGNQPQHF
j_gene: TRBJ2-5; d_gene: -; abundance: few; v_gene: TRBV12-3/TRBV12-4; CDR3nt: TGTGCCAGCAGTTTAGCGGCTTCTGAGACCCAGTACTTC; CDR3aa: CASSLAASETQYF
j_gene: TRBJ1-2; d_gene: -; abundance: -; v_gene: TRBV5-6; CDR3nt: TGTGCCAGCAGCTTGGCCAGGAGGGTTGGTGGCTACACCTTC; CDR3aa: CASSLARRVGGYTF
j_gene: TRBJ1-2; d_gene: -; abundance: -; v_gene: TRBV6-4; CDR3nt: TGTGCCAGCAGTGAATCGCAGGGAGGGGGCTACACCTTC; CDR3aa: CASSESQGGGYTF
j_gene: TRBJ2-5; d_gene: TRBD2; abundance: -; v_gene: TRBV3-1/TRBV3-2; CDR3nt: TGTGCCAGCAGCCAAGATGCAAGCGGGAGTGTCATGGAGACCCAGTACTTC; CDR3aa: CASSQDASGSVMETQYF
j_gene: TRBJ2-7; d_gene: TRBD2; abundance: -; v_gene: TRBV7-2; CDR3nt: TGTGCCAGCCGACTAGCGGGTGAGCAGTACTTC; CDR3aa: CASRLAGEQYF
j_gene: TRBJ2-2; d_gene: TRBD2; abundance: once; v_gene: TRBV11-2; CDR3nt: TGTGCCAGCAGCTCGACTAGCGCGAGGGTGTTGACCGGGGAGCTGTTTTTT; CDR3aa: CASSSTSARVLTGELFF
j_gene: TRBJ2-1; d_gene: -; abundance: -; v_gene: TRBV23-1; CDR3nt: TGCGCCAGCAGTCAATCCTGCGGCTGGTGTTGGGGCGAGCAGTTCTTC; CDR3aa: CASSQSCGWCWGEQFF
j_gene: TRBJ2-2; d_gene: TRBD2; abundance: once; v_gene: TRBV10-1; CDR3nt: TGCGCCAGCAGTGAGTGGACAGGACTAGCGGGAAGCACCGGGGAGCTGTTTTTT; CDR3aa: CASSEWTGLAGSTGELFF
j_gene: TRBJ1-6; d_gene: -; abundance: few; v_gene: TRBV6-5; CDR3nt: TGTGCCAGCAGTAGACGGGGAGCGGACCTCCACTTT; CDR3aa: CASSRRGADLHF
j_gene: TRBJ1-3; d_gene: -; abundance: -; v_gene: TRBV6-1; CDR3nt: TGTGCCAGCAGTGAAGCCAACGGGCAGGGACAATTCTGGATCTACTCTGGAAACACCATATATTTT; CDR3aa: CASSEANGQGQFWIYSGNTIYF
j_gene: TRBJ2-7; d_gene: TRBD2; abundance: -; v_gene: TRBV9; CDR3nt: TGTGCCAGCAGCGTAGCTGGCACTAGCGATTACGAGCAGTACTTC; CDR3aa: CASSVAGTSDYEQYF
j_gene: TRBJ2-3; d_gene: TRBD2; abundance: -; v_gene: TRBV27; CDR3nt: TGTGCCAGCAGTGACACTAGCGGTTTTGGCACAGATACGCAGTATTTT; CDR3aa: CASSDTSGFGTDTQYF
j_gene: TRBJ1-3; d_gene: -; abundance: -; v_gene: TRBV19; CDR3nt: TGTGCCAGTAGTCCAGGCAGGGGAAAAGCAACTGGAAACACCATATATTTT; CDR3aa: CASSPGRGKATGNTIYF